This TCR beta chain emerged from a study of T cell responses to AZD1222 COVID-19 vaccine. Generated by immunoSEQ multiplex PCR, the TCRdb table keeps only in-frame clones and is missing some. There are 120,000 to 150,000 clones in the sample; more than 85% occur only once, and approximately 5.3% lies in the top ten. The sample in question was peripheral blood, obtained on day 0 of AZD1222 vaccination. This receptor was identified in an adult in good health.

CDR3 DNA sequence: TGTGCCAGTAGTACAGGTCCTAATCAGCCCCAGCATTTT. Translated, it gives CASSTGPNQPQHF. The chain joins TRBV19 to TRBJ1-5; no clear D gene. Germline values: CDR1 LNHDA, CDR2 SQIVND (reference sequence). V lost 4 bases and J 4 bases, leaving 8 bases between the germline ends. The CDR3 sequence is 13 residues long.